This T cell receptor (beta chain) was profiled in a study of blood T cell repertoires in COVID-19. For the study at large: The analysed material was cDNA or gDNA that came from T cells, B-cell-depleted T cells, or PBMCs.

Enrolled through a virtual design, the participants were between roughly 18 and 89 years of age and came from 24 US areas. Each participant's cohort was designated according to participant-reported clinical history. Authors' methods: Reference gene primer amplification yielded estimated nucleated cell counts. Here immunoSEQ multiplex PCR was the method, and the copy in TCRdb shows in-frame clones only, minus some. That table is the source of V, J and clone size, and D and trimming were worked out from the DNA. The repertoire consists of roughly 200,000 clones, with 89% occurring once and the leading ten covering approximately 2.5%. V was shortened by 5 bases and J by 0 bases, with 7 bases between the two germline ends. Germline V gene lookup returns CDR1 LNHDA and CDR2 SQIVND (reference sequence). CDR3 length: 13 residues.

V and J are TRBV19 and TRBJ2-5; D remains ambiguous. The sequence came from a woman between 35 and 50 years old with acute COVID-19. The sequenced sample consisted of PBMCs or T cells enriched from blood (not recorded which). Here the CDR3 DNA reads TGTGCCAGTAGTGTAACTTACCAAGAGACCCAGTACTTC. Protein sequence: CASSVTYQETQYF. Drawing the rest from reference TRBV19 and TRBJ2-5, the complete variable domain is DGGITQSPKYLFRKEGQNVTLSCEQNLNHDAMYWYRQDPGQGLRLIYYSQIVNDFQKGDIAEGYSVSREKKESFPLTVTSAQKNPTAFYLCASSVTYQETQYFGPGTRLLVL.